Below are 30 T cell receptor beta chains sequenced from a single sample in a study. TCRdb ran MiXCR on the RT-PCR reads and lists one entry per CDR3 protein. The table lists about 680,000 distinct CDR3 sequences, 14% of them singletons. Sequencing used memory CD4+ T cells from blood. Receptors were obtained from a female donor in good health, serving as a healthy control.

This sequence joins TRBV6-5 and TRBJ1-1, with TRBD1 as a possible D gene (6 bases). Germline lookup yields CDR1 MNHEY and CDR2 SVGAGI. The CDR3 runs 11 residues. V shed 7 bases and J shed 4 bases, with 7 bases lying between them. In nucleotides, the CDR3 is TGTGCCAGCACCAGGGGCACTGAAGCTTTCTTT. Residues: CASTRGTEAFF.

This clonotype appeared a few times. V gene TRBV28 combines with J gene TRBJ2-7; TRBD2 agrees at 11 bases. Per germline, CDR1 MDHEN and CDR2 SYDVKM. CDR3 length: 18 residues. The ends lost 4 bases at V and 3 bases at J; junction bases unmatched: 14. The CDR3 DNA is TGTGCCAGCAGTTCCCTTGGACTAGCGGGCCTATGGGACTACGAGCAGTACTTC. Protein: CASSSLGLAGLWDYEQYF.

This clonotype has at least ten counts. The chain recombines TRBV20-1 with TRBJ1-3; D call uncertain. This CDR3 has 12 residues. V was shortened by 2 bases and J by 7 bases, with 9 bases between the two germline ends. Looked up from germline, CDR1 is DFQATT and CDR2 is SNEGSKA (reference sequence). The CDR3 protein is CSARYPGNTIYF. The CDR3 DNA follows: TGCAGTGCTAGATACCCCGGCAACACCATATATTTT.

This clonotype showed up many times. The genes are TRBV7-3 and TRBJ2-1; 10 positions match TRBD2. Trimming at V came to 3 bases and at J to 7 bases, leaving 6 bases not matched to a gene. The CDR3 spans 15 residues. The germline V gene encodes CDR1 SGHTA and CDR2 FQGTGA. The CDR3 spells CASSLGSGRLNEQFF. CDR3 bases: TGTGCCAGCAGCTTGGGTAGCGGGAGGTTGAATGAGCAGTTCTTC.

This clonotype was recorded at least ten times. This chain joins TRBV10-2 and TRBJ2-5, with 11 bases fitting TRBD2. Germline lookup yields CDR1 WSHSY and CDR2 SAAADI. CDR3 length equals 15 residues. V shed 3 bases and J 4 bases; nucleotides not matched to a gene: 4. The CDR3 is CASSDWLAGGETQYF. CDR3 sequence (DNA): TGCGCCAGCAGTGATTGGCTAGCGGGAGGAGAGACCCAGTACTTC.

This chain joins TRBV12-3 or TRBV12-4 and TRBJ1-1, with D uncertain. The CDR3 consists of 13 residues. Trimming pared 3 bases from V and 6 bases from J, leaving 11 bases between. The CDR3 protein is CASSLAEDSEAFF. CDR3 coding DNA: TGTGCCAGCAGTTTGGCGGAGGATTCTGAAGCTTTCTTT.

This clonotype was recorded at least ten times. The J gene is TRBJ2-1, the V gene TRBV28, with D perhaps matching TRBD2 (5 bases). V gave up 3 bases and J gave up 4 bases, with 16 bases separating them. The CDR3 sequence is 16 residues long. From germline, CDR1 is MDHEN and CDR2 SYDVKM. CDR3 coding DNA: TGTGCCAGCAGTTTCGAGGGCTTGGTTTCGTACAATGAGCAGTTCTTC. This encodes CASSFEGLVSYNEQFF.

The chain employs TRBV21-1 and TRBJ2-7; TRBD2 is the table's D call, not checked against the DNA. TRBV21-1 is a documented pseudogene. The CDR3 has 17 amino acids. The CDR3 region has the DNA TGTGCCAGCAGCAAAGCTTACTTTAGCGGACACCATTACGAGCAGTACTTC. Protein: CASSKAYFSGHHYEQYF.

There are many counts of this clonotype. The rearrangement uses TRBV20-1 and TRBJ1-2; 9 bases align to TRBD1. This CDR3 has 14 amino acids. Germline V gene sequence: CDR1 DFQATT, CDR2 SNEGSKA (reference sequence). Trimming at V came to 3 bases and at J to 7 bases, leaving 9 bases not matched to a gene. CDR3 coding DNA: TGCAGTGCTAGGCACCGGACAGGGGCGCTTGGCTACACCTTC. It translates to CSARHRTGALGYTF.

This clonotype appeared a few times. The chain recombines TRBV19 with TRBJ1-6, with 7 bases that match TRBD1. After removal of 2 bases from V and 5 bases from J, the junction contained 6 bases not matched to a gene. Germline assignment: CDR1 LNHDA and CDR2 SQIVND (reference sequence). The CDR3 has 16 amino acids. The CDR3: CASSILTGKNNSPLHF. The CDR3 DNA follows: TGTGCCAGTAGTATATTGACAGGGAAAAATAATTCACCCCTCCACTTT.

The chain links TRBV15 to TRBJ2-2; tentative D call: TRBD1 (5 bases). The V gene's germline CDR1 is LNHNV and CDR2 YYDKDF (reference sequence). V dropped 5 bases and J dropped 6 bases, with 16 bases sitting between them. This CDR3 is built from 15 residues. CDR3 DNA: TGTGCCACCAGCGGGGCCGGAGCCCGTTCCGGGGAGCTGTTTTTT. Translated, it gives CATSGAGARSGELFF.

This chain connects TRBV6-2 or TRBV6-3 to TRBJ2-7; 13 bases are a match to TRBD2. The CDR3 loop spans 16 amino acids. The V gene's germline CDR1 is MNHEY and CDR2 SVGEGT. V trimming: 5 bases; J trimming: 3 bases; junction bases outside the gene matches: 7. CDR3 sequence: CASSRHGTSGDYEQYF. The CDR3 DNA is TGTGCCAGCAGTCGTCATGGGACTAGCGGGGACTACGAGCAGTACTTC.

This sequence joins TRBV18 and TRBJ1-5; no definite D call. The V gene's germline CDR1 is KGHSH and CDR2 LQKENI. V shed 2 bases and J shed 2 bases, with 10 bases lying between them. The CDR3 consists of 15 residues. The CDR3 region is CASSPSGVGNQPQHF. The CDR3 DNA reads TGTGCCAGCTCACCATCCGGGGTCGGCAATCAGCCCCAGCATTTT.

This clonotype was counted only a few times. The chain combines TRBV5-1 with TRBJ2-1; the match to TRBD1 covers 9 bases. This CDR3 region has 16 residues. The V and J ends lost 2 bases and 4 bases, in that order; junction bases with no gene match: 7. The germline CDR1 and CDR2 sequences are SGHRS and YFSETQ. This chain's CDR3 is CASSLLGQGSYNEQFF. CDR3 DNA: TGCGCCAGCAGCTTACTGGGACAGGGATCTTACAATGAGCAGTTCTTC. The full variable domain, in which reference TRBV5-1 and TRBJ2-1 provide the parts outside the CDR3, is KAGVTQTPRYLIKTRGQQVTLSCSPISGHRSVSWYQQTPGQGLQFLFEYFSETQRNKGNFPGRFSGRQFSNSRSEMNVSTLELGDSALYLCASSLLGQGSYNEQFFGPGTRLTVL.

The chain recombines TRBV5-1 with TRBJ1-1; D perhaps matches TRBD1 (6 bases). From germline, CDR1 is SGHRS and CDR2 YFSETQ. Trimming removed 4 bases at V and 1 base at J, with 11 bases between. The CDR3 has 14 amino acids. The CDR3, as DNA: TGCGCCAGCAGCCCGGGACAATCGAACACTGAAGCTTTCTTT. Its translation: CASSPGQSNTEAFF.

The V and J genes are TRBV19 and TRBJ2-7, with a weak D call TRBD1 (5 bases). The CDR3 has 15 amino acids. Per the germline V gene, CDR1 is LNHDA and CDR2 is SQIVND (reference sequence). V was pared by 4 bases and J by 1 base, with 14 bases between. The CDR3 DNA follows: TGTGCCAGTAGTAAGGACACGGCCCGGTCCTACGAGCAGTACTTC. Its translation: CASSKDTARSYEQYF.

This clonotype was picked up a small number of times. This sequence joins TRBV5-5 and TRBJ1-3; D gene unclear. This CDR3 contains 16 residues. V was pared by 1 base and J by 0 bases, with 11 bases between. Germline CDR1 SGHKS, CDR2 YYEKEE (reference sequence). CDR3 DNA: TGTGCCAGCAGCTTGTTAGAAGGTATCTCTGGAAACACCATATATTTT. The encoded protein is CASSLLEGISGNTIYF. The whole variable domain, filled in from reference TRBV5-5 and TRBJ1-3, reads DAGVTQSPTHLIKTRGQQVTLRCSPISGHKSVSWYQQVLGQGPQFIFQYYEKEERGRGNFPDRFSARQFPNYSSELNVNALLLGDSALYLCASSLLEGISGNTIYFGEGSWLTVV.

The V call is TRBV5-1, the J call TRBJ2-3; the match to TRBD2 covers 9 bases. Germline V gene sequence: CDR1 SGHRS, CDR2 YFSETQ. There are 15 residues in the CDR3. The V gene end was trimmed by 5 bases and the J gene end by 2 bases; junction bases not matched to a gene: 6. The CDR3 loop reads CASRASGAYTDTQYF. In nucleotides, the CDR3 is TGCGCCAGCAGGGCTAGCGGGGCCTACACAGATACGCAGTATTTT.

This rearrangement joins TRBV7-2 to TRBJ2-1; D remains unclear. CDR3 length: 14 amino acids. V was shortened by 7 bases and J by 7 bases, with 17 bases between the two germline ends. In germline, CDR1 is SGHTA, CDR2 FQGNSA. The CDR3 coding sequence is TGTGCCAGCAAAGACTCTCCAGTGGGTAATGAGCAGTTCTTC. Translating it yields CASKDSPVGNEQFF.

This clonotype occurred many times. The chain employs TRBV7-3 and TRBJ2-1, with D perhaps TRBD2 (6 bases). The CDR3 runs 15 residues. Germline CDR1 is SGHTA and CDR2 is FQGTGA. V lost 6 bases to trimming and J lost 9 bases, with 21 bases between them. CDR3 residues: CASSPGTSRGSEQFF. CDR3 bases: TGTGCCAGCAGTCCTGGGACCTCCCGGGGGAGTGAGCAGTTCTTC.

The table lists this clonotype with a few counts. The genes are TRBV3-1 and TRBJ2-3; D gene uncertain. The V gene's germline CDR1 is LGHDT and CDR2 YNNKEL (reference sequence). The CDR3 covers 11 residues. V lost 0 bases and J lost 10, with 5 bases in between. The CDR3 reads CASSQEEAQYF. CDR3 nucleotides: TGTGCCAGCAGCCAAGAAGAGGCGCAGTATTTT.

This clonotype was seen more than once but under ten times. A junction end diverges from the germline sequence, so it may reflect a read error. V gene TRBV7-8 combines with J gene TRBJ2-7, with D unclear. This CDR3 is 16 amino acids long. Germline CDR1 reads SGHVS; CDR2 reads FQNEAQ. CDR3 DNA sequence: TGTGCCAGCAGCTTAGTGCCAAGGCCAATTTCCTATGAGCAGTACTTC. This encodes CASSLVPRPISYEQYF.

This clonotype was counted only a few times. This sequence joins TRBV20-1 and TRBJ1-2; 8 positions match TRBD1. Germline CDR1 reads DFQATT; CDR2 reads SNEGSKA (reference sequence). With V trimmed by 0 bases and J by 5 bases, 11 bases remained unmatched. CDR3 length: 16 residues. The CDR3 sequence is CSARDRKTGENYGYTF. CDR3 nucleotides: TGCAGTGCTAGAGATAGGAAGACAGGGGAAAATTATGGCTACACCTTC.

There are a few counts of this clonotype. An end of the junction differs from the germline gene, which may be a read error. Here the CDR3 reads CASSPSVHETQSF. CDR3 coding DNA: TGTGCCAGCTCACCAAGTGTGCACGAGACCCAGTCCTTC. The rearrangement uses TRBV18 and TRBJ2-5; D not resolved. In germline, CDR1 is KGHSH, CDR2 LQKENI. This CDR3 is built from 13 residues.

This clonotype was counted many times. One end of the junction fails to match germline, which may point to a read error. The chain links TRBV29-1 to TRBJ2-5; a weak D match, TRBD2 (6 bases). Germline V gene data show CDR1 as SQVTM and CDR2 as ANQGSEA. The CDR3 consists of 9 residues. The CDR3 reads CSSDSEGNF. The CDR3 DNA reads TGCAGCTCCGATTCGGAGGGTAACTTC.

This chain links TRBV2 with TRBJ2-1; D gene ambiguous. This CDR3 contains 12 residues. V was cut by 1 base and J by 7 bases, with 5 bases left in between. CDR1 and CDR2 from the germline V gene are SNHLY and FYNNEI. The DNA of the CDR3 is TGTGCCAGCAGTGAAGGCTGGAATGAGCAGTTCTTC. Its protein product is CASSEGWNEQFF.

The V call is TRBV6-5, the J call TRBJ2-7, with D maybe TRBD1 (5 bases). V was shortened by 4 bases and J by 2 bases, with 15 bases between the two germline ends. CDR1 and CDR2 from the germline V gene are MNHEY and SVGAGI. This CDR3 has 15 amino acids. CDR3 sequence: CASSSPTETPYEQYF. DNA for the CDR3: TGTGCCAGCAGTTCCCCGACAGAAACTCCCTACGAGCAGTACTTC.

This clonotype has only one observation. This chain joins TRBV6-2 or TRBV6-3 and TRBJ2-5; TRBD2 matches 14 bases. There are 15 residues in the CDR3. Germline CDR1 reads MNHEY; CDR2 reads SVGEGT. V gave up 4 bases and J gave up 5 bases; unmatched junction bases: 3. The CDR3 spells CASSSWTSGGETQYF. The CDR3 DNA follows: TGTGCCAGCAGTTCCTGGACTAGCGGGGGGGAGACCCAGTACTTC.

The chain is built from TRBV3-1 and TRBJ1-1; D gene uncertain. Germline CDR1 reads LGHDT; CDR2 reads YNNKEL (reference sequence). V shed 1 base and J shed 7 bases, with 10 bases lying between them. This CDR3 is built from 13 residues. The DNA for the CDR3 is TGTGCCAGCAGCCAAGGTGGCAGATTTGAAGCTTTCTTT. Protein: CASSQGGRFEAFF.

This clonotype turned up a few times. This chain connects TRBV20-1 to TRBJ2-1, with unresolved D. CDR1 is DFQATT and CDR2 is SNEGSKA in the germline V gene (reference sequence). CDR3 length equals 13 residues. The V gene lost 6 bases and the J gene lost 7 bases, with 16 bases spanning the gap. CDR3 in amino acids: CSAIPLRVNEQFF. Here the CDR3 DNA reads TGCAGTGCCATCCCCCTTCGTGTAAATGAGCAGTTCTTC.